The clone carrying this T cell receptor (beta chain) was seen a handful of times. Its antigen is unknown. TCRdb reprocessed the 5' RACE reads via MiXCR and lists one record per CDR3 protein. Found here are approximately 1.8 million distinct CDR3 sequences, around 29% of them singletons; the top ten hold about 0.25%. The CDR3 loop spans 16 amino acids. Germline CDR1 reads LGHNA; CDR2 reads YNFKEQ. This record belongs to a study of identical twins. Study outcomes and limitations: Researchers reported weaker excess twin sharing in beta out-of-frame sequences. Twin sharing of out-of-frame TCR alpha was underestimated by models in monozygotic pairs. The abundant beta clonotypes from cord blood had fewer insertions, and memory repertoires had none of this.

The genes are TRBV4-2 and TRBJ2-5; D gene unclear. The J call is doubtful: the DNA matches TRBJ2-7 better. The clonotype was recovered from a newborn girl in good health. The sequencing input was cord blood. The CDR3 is CASSQEKGSPIYEQYF. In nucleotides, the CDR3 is TGTGCCAGCAGCCAAGAGAAAGGCTCACCTATCTACGAGCAGTACTTC.